This is a list of T cell receptor beta chains from one sample in a study of shared clonotypes between healthy human individuals. The repertoire was sequenced with immunoSEQ multiplex PCR; TCRdb's copy has only in-frame clones and lacks some. The sample has 950,000 to 1,100,000 clones, about 84% seen once. The specimen sequenced was memory CD4+ T cells from PBMCs. The source of these receptors is a man between 18 and 35 years old in good health. Some clones in this sample may be carry-over from other donors' samples. Both conserved end residues are part of each CDR3. D genes are given only for firm matches. A clone size is listed for some rows: how often the clone was seen (once, few, many), or a class if it is expanded.

V	size	D	J	DNA	CDR3
TRBV5-1	NA	TRBD2	TRBJ2-1	TGCGCCAGCAGAACGCAGACTAGCGAGTCTTGGCAGTTCTTC	CASRTQTSESWQFF
TRBV28	NA	TRBD1	TRBJ1-5	TGTGCCAGCAGCCGCGACAGGGGGAATCAGCCCCAGCATTTT	CASSRDRGNQPQHF
TRBV27	NA	NA	TRBJ1-5	TGTGCCAGCAGTTTTGGGTCGGGAGCCCCTAATCAGCCCCAGCATTTT	CASSFGSGAPNQPQHF
TRBV11-2	NA	NA	TRBJ1-2	TGTGCCAGCAGCTTAGCCGGGTCGACAGTATCTTCCACCTTC	CASSLAGSTVSSTF
TRBV9	NA	NA	TRBJ1-1	TGTGCCAGCAGCGTAGAGGCAGTGGTAGGGACTGAAGCTTTCTTT	CASSVEAVVGTEAFF
TRBV6-5	NA	NA	TRBJ2-7	TGTGCCAGCAGGACAGGCTCTCATCTAGAGCAGTACTTC	CASRTGSHLEQYF
TRBV2	once	TRBD2	TRBJ2-5	TGTGCCAGCAGTCAGAATAGCGGGAGAACACAGACCCAGTACTTC	CASSQNSGRTQTQYF
TRBV5-4	NA	NA	TRBJ1-4	TGTGCCAGCAGTCGTAGCATGGACGGAGAAAAACTGTTTTTT	CASSRSMDGEKLFF
TRBV30	NA	TRBD2	TRBJ2-3	TGTGCCTGGTCTTTCAAGCGGGATAGAGCAGATACGCAGTATTTT	CAWSFKRDRADTQYF
TRBV6-6	NA	NA	TRBJ2-3	TGTGCCAGCATACGGGCCCAGAGCACAGATACGCAGTATTTT	CASIRAQSTDTQYF
TRBV4-1	once	NA	TRBJ2-7	TGCGCCAGCAGTCCCATAGGGAAGTCCTACGAGCAGTACTTC	CASSPIGKSYEQYF
TRBV5-6	NA	TRBD1	TRBJ1-2	TGTGCCAGCAGCGAAGGGACAGGGGCCTTCTATGGCTACACCTTC	CASSEGTGAFYGYTF
TRBV5-1	many	NA	TRBJ2-5	TGCGCCAGCAGCTTGGGGGTTCAAGAGACCCAGTACTTC	CASSLGVQETQYF
TRBV5-1	NA	TRBD2	TRBJ2-5	TGCGCCAGCGCCAGGGCTAGCGGGAAAGAGACCCAGTACTTC	CASARASGKETQYF
TRBV28	NA	NA	TRBJ1-5	TGTGCCAGCAGCTCGTATAGCAATCAGCCCCAGCATTTT	CASSSYSNQPQHF
TRBV5-6	once	TRBD2	TRBJ2-5	TGTGCCAGCAGCTTGGTTGGTAGCGGGAGGGCCAAAGAGACCCAGTACTTC	CASSLVGSGRAKETQYF
TRBV5-1	NA	NA	TRBJ1-2	TGCGCCAGCAGCTTCGGGGCCTATGGCTACACCTTC	CASSFGAYGYTF
TRBV20-1	NA	NA	TRBJ2-1	TGCAGTGCTAGGAAATCCGGGACCCAGTTCTTC	CSARKSGTQFF
TRBV5-6	many	TRBD2	TRBJ2-2	TGTGCCAGCAGCTTACTAGCGGGAGGCACCGGGGAGCTGTTTTTT	CASSLLAGGTGELFF
TRBV2	few	NA	TRBJ2-7	TGTGCCAGCTCCCGAAACCCTACCCTCTTCTACGAGCAGTACTTC	CASSRNPTLFYEQYF
TRBV5-1	NA	NA	TRBJ2-1	TGCGCCAGCACCCTAGGCAGGGGGGAAGGCTCCTACAATGAGCAGTTCTTC	CASTLGRGEGSYNEQFF
TRBV7-8	once	NA	TRBJ2-7	TGTGCCAGCAGCTTAGAAGACAGATCCTACGAGCAGTACTTC	CASSLEDRSYEQYF
TRBV28	once	NA	TRBJ1-1	TGTGCCAGCACCCACCAGACGAACACTGAAGCTTTCTTT	CASTHQTNTEAFF
TRBV16	NA	NA	TRBJ2-5	TGTGCCAGCAGCCAATACCAGGGAGATTTCGGAGAGACCCAGTACTTC	CASSQYQGDFGETQYF